Below are 21 T cell receptor beta chains sequenced from a single sample in a study of blood T cell repertoires in COVID-19 (dated by TCRdb to the early 2020s). The library was made by the immunoSEQ multiplex PCR assay. TCRdb mirrors the immuneACCESS table, restricted to in-frame sequences. Some clones are absent from its copies; in checked studies, under half trace to an unresolved V gene, and the reason for the others is unknown. Recorded for this sample are more than 200,000 clones; approximately 80% of them occurred a single time. The ten largest account for 4% to 6% of the sample. Sequencing was performed on peripheral blood. These receptors were collected from an elderly woman with active or convalescent COVID-19.

The chain couples TRBV11-1 to TRBJ2-2; 7 positions agree with TRBD2. The CDR3 is 14 residues long. The germline V gene encodes CDR1 SGHAT and CDR2 FQDESV (reference sequence). V dropped 1 base and J dropped 6; count of bases not matched to a gene: 2. This chain's CDR3 is CASSLERGAGELFF. In DNA, the CDR3 is TGTGCCAGCAGCTTAGAACGGGGGGCCGGGGAGCTGTTTTTT.

The chain combines TRBV7-2 with TRBJ1-2; 8 bases fit TRBD1. Germline V gene sequence: CDR1 SGHTA, CDR2 FQGNSA. The CDR3 consists of 16 residues. The junction had 9 bases not matched to a gene; V was cut back by 2 bases and J by 4 bases. CDR3 coding DNA: TGTGCCAGCAGCTTAAAATATGGGACAGGCCTCTATGGCTACACCTTC. Encoded protein: CASSLKYGTGLYGYTF.

This chain's CDR3 is CASSMNRVVIQPQHF. In DNA, the CDR3 is TGTGCCAGTAGTATGAACAGGGTTGTTATTCAGCCCCAGCATTTT. V and J are TRBV19 and TRBJ1-5; D perhaps matches TRBD1 (6 bases). The CDR3 runs to 15 residues. Germline V gives CDR1 LNHDA, CDR2 SQIVND (reference sequence). V was cut by 3 bases and J by 6 bases, with 15 bases left in between.

This clone was counted a few times. This chain links TRBV5-1 with TRBJ2-3, with TRBD2 identical over 11 bases. The germline gives CDR1 SGHRS, CDR2 YFSETQ. Trimming at V came to 0 bases and at J to 4 bases, leaving 7 bases not matched to a gene. The CDR3 consists of 17 residues. CDR3 sequence (DNA): TGCGCCAGCAGCTTGGGGTCTAGCGGGAGGAGTGCAGATACGCAGTATTTT. It yields the protein CASSLGSSGRSADTQYF.

This chain joins TRBV19 and TRBJ1-1; the D gene is possibly TRBD1 (6 bases). This CDR3 is 14 amino acids long. Per the germline V gene, CDR1 is LNHDA and CDR2 is SQIVND (reference sequence). V was pared by 6 bases and J by 0 bases, with 11 bases between. CDR3 loop: CASSRQVLNTEAFF. The CDR3 DNA reads as TGTGCCAGTAGCCGACAGGTCTTGAACACTGAAGCTTTCTTT. Supplemented by reference TRBV19 and TRBJ1-1, the full variable domain reads DGGITQSPKYLFRKEGQNVTLSCEQNLNHDAMYWYRQDPGQGLRLIYYSQIVNDFQKGDIAEGYSVSREKKESFPLTVTSAQKNPTAFYLCASSRQVLNTEAFFGQGTRLTVV.

The CDR3 DNA reads as TGTGCCAGCAGGGACGGGACAGCCTCACACACTGAAGCTTTCTTT. This translates into CASRDGTASHTEAFF. The V call is TRBV6-5, the J call TRBJ1-1; 7 bases are a match to TRBD1. This CDR3 contains 15 residues. The ends lost 6 bases at V and 3 bases at J; junction bases unmatched: 10. Germline values: CDR1 MNHEY, CDR2 SVGAGI.

This rearrangement joins TRBV28 to TRBJ2-1; D may be TRBD2 (6 bases). This CDR3 has 15 amino acids. V lost 7 bases and J 7 bases, leaving 20 bases between the germline ends. CDR1 is MDHEN and CDR2 is SYDVKM in the germline V gene. CDR3: CASTIPRGSFNEQFF. As DNA, the CDR3 is TGTGCCAGCACTATCCCGCGGGGCTCCTTTAATGAGCAGTTCTTC.

As for this clone: Other DNA sequences in the sample encode the same CDR3. The chain uses TRBV5-1 and TRBJ1-6, with TRBD1 matching 9 bases. With V trimmed by 0 bases and J by 10 bases, 5 bases remained unmatched. This CDR3 region has 15 residues. Per the germline V gene, CDR1 is SGHRS and CDR2 is YFSETQ. CDR3 loop: CASSLAGQGRSPLHF. DNA for the CDR3: TGCGCCAGCAGCTTGGCGGGACAGGGTCGGTCACCCCTCCACTTT.

The chain is built from TRBV7-8 and TRBJ1-5; the D gene is possibly TRBD1 (6 bases). Germline lookup yields CDR1 SGHVS and CDR2 FQNEAQ. The CDR3 has 16 amino acids. V was shortened by 3 bases and J by 0 bases, with 12 bases between the two germline ends. CDR3 nucleotides: TGTGCCAGCAGCTTTGCAGGGGTGGGTAGCAATCAGCCCCAGCATTTT. It specifies CASSFAGVGSNQPQHF.

This clone appeared a few times. This chain uses TRBV24-1 with TRBJ1-2, with no clear D. CDR1 KGHDR and CDR2 SFDVKD come from the germline V gene. The CDR3 consists of 11 residues. V lost 9 bases and J lost 5, with 9 bases in between. The DNA of the CDR3 is TGTGCCACCTCCGCGGGTTATGGCTACACCTTC. It specifies CATSAGYGYTF.

V and J are TRBV9 and TRBJ2-3; 9 bases agree with TRBD2. The germline CDR1 and CDR2 sequences are SGDLS and YYNGEE. The CDR3 sequence is 15 residues long. With V trimmed by 0 bases and J by 1 base, 0 bases remained unmatched. DNA for the CDR3: TGTGCCAGCAGCGTAGGGACTAGCGGCACAGATACGCAGTATTTT. Its protein product is CASSVGTSGTDTQYF.

This chain uses TRBV10-3 with TRBJ1-5; D remains unclear. This CDR3 region has 12 residues. Germline V gene sequence: CDR1 ENHRY, CDR2 SYGVKD. Between the trimmed V and J ends, which lost 3 bases and 4 bases, there was a span of 4 bases. DNA of the CDR3: TGTGCCATCAGTGACCTGAATCAGCCCCAGCATTTT. Encoded protein: CAISDLNQPQHF.

The DNA for the CDR3 is TGTGCCATCAGAACGGGACTAGCGGGACGGGAGACCCAGTACTTC. It yields the protein CAIRTGLAGRETQYF. This rearrangement joins TRBV10-3 to TRBJ2-5; TRBD2 aligns across 13 bases. This CDR3 has 15 residues. J gave up 5 bases and V 6 bases, and 6 bases lay outside the gene matches. CDR1 is ENHRY and CDR2 is SYGVKD in the germline V gene.

V usage is TRBV7-2 and J usage is TRBJ1-2; 7 nucleotides agree with TRBD1. The CDR3 runs to 15 residues. The germline V gene encodes CDR1 SGHTA and CDR2 FQGNSA. The J segment lost 0 bases and the V segment lost 6 bases, leaving 7 bases of the junction unmatched. The CDR3 DNA follows: TGTGCCAGCAGTCGGGGACAGCCTACTAACTATGGCTACACCTTC. It specifies CASSRGQPTNYGYTF.

This clone was picked up one time. The V and J genes are TRBV24-1 and TRBJ1-2; tentative D call: TRBD1 (5 bases). Per the germline V gene, CDR1 is KGHDR and CDR2 is SFDVKD. V was cut by 1 base and J by 4 bases, with 9 bases left in between. The CDR3 length is 14 residues. For the CDR3, the DNA is TGTGCCACCAGTGATTTTAACCAGGGCTATGGCTACACCTTC. Translated: CATSDFNQGYGYTF.

The chain couples TRBV19 to TRBJ1-2, with unresolved D. Germline CDR1 reads LNHDA; CDR2 reads SQIVND (reference sequence). V lost 7 bases and J 8 bases, leaving 23 bases between the germline ends. This CDR3 spans 15 amino acids. The CDR3 protein is CASMITSGRAGGYTF. CDR3 DNA sequence: TGTGCCAGTATGATCACCTCCGGAAGGGCGGGGGGCTACACCTTC.

The rearrangement uses TRBV20-1 and TRBJ2-7; D is perhaps TRBD2 (6 bases). The CDR3 sequence is 14 residues long. V was trimmed by 5 bases and J by 2 bases, leaving 16 bases between them. Germline lookup yields CDR1 DFQATT and CDR2 SNEGSKA (reference sequence). The CDR3 nucleotides are TGCAGTGCTGGTGGAGTAGCGGAAACCTACGAGCAGTACTTC. It codes for CSAGGVAETYEQYF.

J is TRBJ1-4 and V is TRBV21-1; the D call of TRBD1 is as the table states it, not checked on the DNA. TRBV21-1 represents a pseudogene. The CDR3 is 18 residues long. CDR3 DNA: TGTGCCAGCAGCCAAACCACTCGACAGGGCCCAACTAATGAAAAACTGTTTTTT. This encodes CASSQTTRQGPTNEKLFF.

The V and J genes are TRBV9 and TRBJ1-1, with D possibly being TRBD1 (6 bases). The CDR3 runs to 18 residues. Germline V CDR1 and CDR2: SGDLS, YYNGEE. Trimming stripped 2 bases from V and 0 bases from J, with 20 bases between. The CDR3 is CASSVQPGGTPMNTEAFF. CDR3 bases: TGTGCCAGCAGCGTTCAACCGGGAGGGACACCAATGAACACTGAAGCTTTCTTT. The variable domain in full, completed from reference TRBV9 and TRBJ1-1, reads DSGVTQTPKHLITATGQRVTLRCSPRSGDLSVYWYQQSLDQGLQFLIQYYNGEERAKGNILERFSAQQFPDLHSELNLSSLELGDSALYFCASSVQPGGTPMNTEAFFGQGTRLTVV.

This chain links TRBV5-4 with TRBJ2-5, with a tentative D call TRBD2 (5 bases). Per germline, CDR1 SGHNT and CDR2 YYREEE (reference sequence). The V end lost 4 bases, the J end lost 2 bases, and 15 bases lay between the germline ends. CDR3 length: 15 amino acids. The CDR3 DNA is TGTGCCAGCAGCGACCCTGGGAGACCACAAGAGACCCAGTACTTC. This translates into CASSDPGRPQETQYF.

This clone was seen a single time. The V and J genes are TRBV15 and TRBJ1-5; D is undetermined. In germline, CDR1 is LNHNV, CDR2 YYDKDF (reference sequence). V lost 2 bases to trimming and J lost 2 bases, with 13 bases between them. The length of the CDR3 is 16 residues. The CDR3 DNA reads TGTGCCACCAGCAGATTGGAAGGAGGAGGCAATCAGCCCCAGCATTTT. Encoded protein: CATSRLEGGGNQPQHF.